Shown below are 10 T cell receptor beta chains from a single sample sequenced in a study of T cell responses to AZD1222 COVID-19 vaccine. TCRdb's table, derived via immunoSEQ multiplex PCR, lists solely in-frame clones and lacks some. In the table there are more than 140,000 clones, 88% of which are singletons. This specimen consisted of peripheral blood, obtained on day 0 of AZD1222 vaccination. These receptors all come from an adult in good health.

The chain uses TRBV12-3 or TRBV12-4 and TRBJ1-1, with a possible D match to TRBD1 (5 bases). The CDR3 loop spans 12 amino acids. The germline V and J ends were trimmed by 5 bases and 6 bases, with 10 bases remaining between them. CDR3 DNA: TGTGCCAGCAGTCAGGGTCCGGCTGAAGCTTTCTTT. It yields the protein CASSQGPAEAFF.

This rearrangement joins TRBV6-5 to TRBJ2-7; TRBD1 might be the D (7 bases). The germline V gene encodes CDR1 MNHEY and CDR2 SVGAGI. V was pared by 0 bases and J by 5 bases, with 17 bases between. The length of the CDR3 is 16 residues. The CDR3 is CASSYSPTGRKNEQYF. As DNA, the CDR3 is TGTGCCAGCAGTTACTCTCCGACAGGGAGGAAGAACGAGCAGTACTTC.

The J gene is TRBJ1-5, the V gene TRBV7-9; TRBD1 is a possible D gene (5 bases). The CDR3 totals 17 residues. The V and J ends lost 5 bases and 0 bases respectively, with 17 bases between them. Germline V gene lookup returns CDR1 SEHNR and CDR2 FQNEAQ (reference sequence). CDR3 nucleotides: TGTGCCAGCAGCCGGTACCGGGGCTTGGTTAGCAATCAGCCCCAGCATTTT. Its translation: CASSRYRGLVSNQPQHF.

This rearrangement joins TRBV5-1 to TRBJ1-1; D call uncertain. Trimming took off 0 bases at V and 0 bases at J, with 6 bases between the two ends. The germline V gene has CDR1 SGHRS and CDR2 YFSETQ. The CDR3 has 14 amino acids. As DNA, the CDR3 is TGCGCCAGCAGCTTGGACAGCATGAACACTGAAGCTTTCTTT. Translating it yields CASSLDSMNTEAFF.

V usage is TRBV6-2 or TRBV6-3 and J usage is TRBJ1-1; D might be TRBD1 (5 bases). This CDR3 comprises 13 residues. The germline V gene encodes CDR1 MNHEY and CDR2 SVGEGT. V lost 6 bases to trimming and J lost 3 bases, with 11 bases between them. The CDR3 loop reads CASSPGTHTEAFF. CDR3 DNA sequence: TGTGCCAGCAGCCCGGGGACTCACACTGAAGCTTTCTTT.

This chain uses TRBV19 with TRBJ2-7; D perhaps matches TRBD2 (6 bases). Germline CDR1 is LNHDA and CDR2 is SQIVND (reference sequence). The V gene lost 9 bases and the J gene lost 5 bases, with 23 bases spanning the gap. The CDR3 is 15 residues long. This CDR3 reads CASAPGSGPLNEQYF. In DNA form, the CDR3 reads TGTGCCAGCGCCCCTGGGAGCGGGCCTCTTAACGAGCAGTACTTC. Complete variable domain (other parts from reference TRBV19 and TRBJ2-7): DGGITQSPKYLFRKEGQNVTLSCEQNLNHDAMYWYRQDPGQGLRLIYYSQIVNDFQKGDIAEGYSVSREKKESFPLTVTSAQKNPTAFYLCASAPGSGPLNEQYFGPGTRLTVT.

The rearrangement links TRBV5-5 to TRBJ1-2; D gene ambiguous. CDR1 is SGHKS and CDR2 is YYEKEE in the germline V gene (reference sequence). V lost 3 bases and J lost 7, with 13 bases in between. The CDR3 is 13 amino acids. This chain's CDR3 is CASSSHGVSGYTF. In DNA, the CDR3 is TGTGCCAGCAGCTCCCACGGAGTGAGTGGCTACACCTTC.

V is TRBV28 and J is TRBJ1-2; 10 bases agree with TRBD1. This CDR3 comprises 11 residues. Germline assignment: CDR1 MDHEN and CDR2 SYDVKM. CDR3 nucleotides: TGTGCGACGACAGGGGGCGGCGGCTACACCTTC. It is translated as CATTGGGGYTF.

This clone was picked up one time. V gene TRBV19 combines with J gene TRBJ1-4; weak D call: TRBD1 (5 bases). Trimming left V 3 bases short and J 8 bases short, with 13 bases between. The CDR3 runs 14 residues. Germline V CDR1 and CDR2: LNHDA, SQIVND (reference sequence). The DNA of the CDR3 is TGTGCCAGTAGTATGGACAAGGTTCCCGAAAAACTGTTTTTT. Translation gives CASSMDKVPEKLFF.

In its sample, this clone was seen a few times. The gene calls are TRBV19 and TRBJ1-3; D unclear. Between the trimmed V and J ends, which lost 5 bases and 0 bases, there was a span of 17 bases. The germline CDR1 and CDR2 sequences are LNHDA and SQIVND (reference sequence). The CDR3 covers 17 residues. The DNA for the CDR3 is TGTGCCAGTAGTCTCGGACCACAAAGCCCCTCTGGAAACACCATATATTTT. Residues: CASSLGPQSPSGNTIYF. The full variable domain, in which reference TRBV19 and TRBJ1-3 provide the parts outside the CDR3, is DGGITQSPKYLFRKEGQNVTLSCEQNLNHDAMYWYRQDPGQGLRLIYYSQIVNDFQKGDIAEGYSVSREKKESFPLTVTSAQKNPTAFYLCASSLGPQSPSGNTIYFGEGSWLTVV.